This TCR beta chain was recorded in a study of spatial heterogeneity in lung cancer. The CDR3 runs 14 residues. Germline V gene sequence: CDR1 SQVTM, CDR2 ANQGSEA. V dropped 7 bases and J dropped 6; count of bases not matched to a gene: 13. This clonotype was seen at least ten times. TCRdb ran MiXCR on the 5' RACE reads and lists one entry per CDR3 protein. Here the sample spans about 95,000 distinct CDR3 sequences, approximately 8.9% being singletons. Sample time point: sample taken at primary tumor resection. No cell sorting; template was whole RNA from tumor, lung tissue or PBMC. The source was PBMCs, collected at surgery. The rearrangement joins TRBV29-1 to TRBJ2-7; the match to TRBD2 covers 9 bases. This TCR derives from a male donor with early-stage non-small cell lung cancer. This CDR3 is CSGRSGTSNSEQYF. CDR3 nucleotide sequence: TGCAGCGGGAGGTCCGGGACTAGCAACTCCGAGCAGTACTTC.